These 2 T cell receptor beta chains originate from one sample sequenced in a study of blood T cell repertoires in COVID-19. Here immunoSEQ multiplex PCR was the method, and the copy in TCRdb shows in-frame clones only, minus some. The sample records fewer than 300,000 clones, approximately 90% being singletons. Sequencing input: peripheral blood. The receptors stem from a man between 60 and 75 years old who had recovered from COVID-19.

The CDR3 protein is CASSSHPGGEDYTF. CDR3 sequence (DNA): TGTGCCAGCAGCTCACATCCAGGGGGCGAAGACTACACCTTC. This rearrangement joins TRBV7-3 to TRBJ1-2; TRBD1 matches at 8 bases. The CDR3 loop spans 14 amino acids. V lost 4 bases and J lost 10; bases outside the gene matches: 11. CDR1 is SGHTA and CDR2 is FQGTGA in the germline V gene.

A few counts support this clone. V and J are TRBV7-3 and TRBJ2-7; 14 nucleotides align to TRBD2. J gave up 0 bases and V 4 bases, and 11 bases lay outside the gene matches. This CDR3 comprises 19 residues. Germline V lookup: CDR1 SGHTA, CDR2 FQGTGA. The CDR3 sequence is CASSSTPGTSGGSSYEQYF. The CDR3, as DNA: TGTGCCAGCAGCTCCACCCCCGGGACTAGCGGGGGTAGCTCCTACGAGCAGTACTTC. Full variable domain (missing parts from reference TRBV7-3 and TRBJ2-7): GAGVSQTPSNKVTEKGKYVELRCDPISGHTALYWYRQSLGQGPEFLIYFQGTGAADDSGLPNDRFFAVRPEGSVSTLKIQRTERGDSAVYLCASSSTPGTSGGSSYEQYFGPGTRLTVT.